Shown below are 5 T cell receptor beta chains from a single sample sequenced in a study of identical twins. A single record per CDR3 protein comes from TCRdb applying MiXCR to the 5' RACE reads. The sample has approximately 630,000 distinct CDR3 sequences, roughly 7.1% seen once. The sample was also linked to a second study, of yellow fever vaccine responses in identical twins.

The specimen sequenced was PBMCs. These receptors came from a woman between 18 and 29 years old in good health.

This clonotype was detected many times. The CDR3 loop reads CASSPPYTYEQYF. The DNA of the CDR3 is TGTGCCAGCAGTCCCCCGTACACGTACGAGCAGTACTTC. This chain joins TRBV28 and TRBJ2-7; no clear D. CDR1 and CDR2 from the germline V gene are MDHEN and SYDVKM. The CDR3 is made up of 13 amino acids. The V end lost 5 bases, the J end lost 4 bases, and 12 bases lay between the germline ends. Combining the CDR3 with reference TRBV28 and TRBJ2-7 gives the whole variable domain DVKVTQSSRYLVKRTGEKVFLECVQDMDHENMFWYRQDPGLGLRLIYFSYDVKMKEKGDIPEGYSVSREKKERFSLILESASTNQTSMYLCASSPPYTYEQYFGPGTRLTVT.

J is TRBJ2-2 and V is TRBV4-2, with D maybe TRBD2 (5 bases). Germline V gene lookup returns CDR1 LGHNA and CDR2 YNFKEQ. This CDR3 comprises 15 residues. The V end was cut by 0 bases, the J end by 1 base, with 6 bases between. This chain's CDR3 is CASSQEDWNTGELFF. CDR3 in DNA: TGTGCCAGCAGCCAAGAGGACTGGAACACCGGGGAGCTGTTTTTT.

The rearrangement joins TRBV16 to TRBJ1-3; the D is unclear. Germline CDR1 reads KGHSY; CDR2 reads FQNENV. This CDR3 has 14 residues. The germline V and J ends were trimmed by 2 bases and 2 bases, with 7 bases remaining between them. This chain's CDR3 is CASSQEVTGNTIYF. CDR3 DNA: TGTGCCAGCAGCCAAGAGGTTACTGGAAACACCATATATTTT.

This chain uses TRBV5-1 with TRBJ2-2, with D tentatively TRBD1 (6 bases). The germline V gene has CDR1 SGHRS and CDR2 YFSETQ. The CDR3 runs 14 residues. The CDR3 here is CPQGPTGLIGELFF. The CDR3 DNA reads as TGCCCCCAGGGCCCCACAGGGCTCATCGGGGAGCTGTTTTTT.

This clonotype has at least ten counts. The chain uses TRBV12-3 or TRBV12-4 and TRBJ2-2; perhaps TRBD2 as D (5 bases). The length of the CDR3 is 11 residues. V shed 6 bases and J shed 11 bases, with 10 bases lying between them. The CDR3 DNA reads TGTGCCAGCAGGAGGGCCACAGAGCTGTTTTTT. Amino acids: CASRRATELFF.